The present T cell receptor (beta chain) was sequenced within a study of PD-L1 blockade in urothelial cancer. Across the whole study: Prior regimens of chemotherapy numbered 0 to 3 per patient. Median blood clonality was around 0.074, with 82,636 unique TCRs. Broader study findings: In blood at 3 weeks, tumor-associated clones expanded more among patients with durable benefit.

Only in-frame clones appear in the TCRdb table, and some are missing; sequencing was by immunoSEQ multiplex PCR. This table has about 63,000 clones, 81% appearing once. This clone was observed a single time. Its antigen is not known. The sample's time point: pretreatment peripheral blood. CDR1 is SGHTA, CDR2 FQGNSA, per germline. There are 16 residues in the CDR3. Trimming pared 4 bases from V and 4 bases from J, leaving 19 bases between. The rearrangement links TRBV7-2 to TRBJ2-5; D possibly corresponds to TRBD1 (5 bases). The specimen comprised PBMCs, sampled around atezolizumab (anti-PD-L1) treatment. The clonotype originates from a man between 65 and 85 years old with urothelial cancer. CDR3: CASSSQVTGQGETQYF. The CDR3 DNA follows: TGTGCCAGCAGCTCGCAGGTAACAGGCCAGGGAGAGACCCAGTACTTC.